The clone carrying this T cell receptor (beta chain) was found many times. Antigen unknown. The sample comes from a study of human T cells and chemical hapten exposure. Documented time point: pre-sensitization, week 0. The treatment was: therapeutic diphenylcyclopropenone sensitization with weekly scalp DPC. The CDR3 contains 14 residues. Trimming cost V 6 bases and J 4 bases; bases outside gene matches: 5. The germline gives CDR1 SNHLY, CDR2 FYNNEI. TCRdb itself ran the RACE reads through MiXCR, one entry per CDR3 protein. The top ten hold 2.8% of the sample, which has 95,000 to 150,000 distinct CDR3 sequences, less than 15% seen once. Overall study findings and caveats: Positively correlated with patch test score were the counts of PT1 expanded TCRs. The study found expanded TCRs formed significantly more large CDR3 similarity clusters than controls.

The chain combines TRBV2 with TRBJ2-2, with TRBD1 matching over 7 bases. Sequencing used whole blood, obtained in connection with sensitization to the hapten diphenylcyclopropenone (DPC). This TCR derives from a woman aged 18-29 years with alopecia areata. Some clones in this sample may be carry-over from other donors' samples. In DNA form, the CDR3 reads TGTGCCAGCAGCGCTAACAGGGGCACCGGGGAGCTGTTTTTT. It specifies CASSANRGTGELFF.